These 20 T cell receptor beta chains share one sample of origin, sequenced in a study of blood T cell repertoires in COVID-19. Using immunoSEQ multiplex PCR, the repertoire was profiled, and TCRdb retains in-frame clones only, with some absent. The repertoire holds about 140,000 clones, with 70% to 90% as singletons. The source material was peripheral blood. The receptors were gathered from a human donor in a cohort sampled during active COVID-19.

The chain carries TRBV11-2 and TRBJ2-7, with 7 nucleotides matching TRBD2. The CDR3 extends over 16 amino acids. Per the germline V gene, CDR1 is SGHAT and CDR2 is FQNNGV. The ends lost 5 bases at V and 2 bases at J; junction bases unmatched: 12. Here the CDR3 DNA reads TGTGCCAGCAGCGTACTTCTCGGGGGGATCCCCTACGAGCAGTACTTC. This codes for CASSVLLGGIPYEQYF.

The chain combines TRBV28 with TRBJ2-7, with a tentative D call TRBD1 (6 bases). CDR1 is MDHEN and CDR2 is SYDVKM in the germline V gene. The CDR3 sequence is 15 residues long. The V end lost 5 bases, the J end lost 0 bases, and 14 bases lay between the germline ends. The CDR3 is CASSVSRGFSYEQYF. The CDR3 DNA reads as TGTGCCAGCAGTGTGAGCAGGGGCTTCTCCTACGAGCAGTACTTC.

On this clone: One junction end does not reproduce the germline sequence, and a read error may be involved. The chain links TRBV7-3 to TRBJ2-5, with 10 positions matching TRBD2. The CDR3 is 13 residues long. The germline V gene encodes CDR1 SGHTA and CDR2 FQGTGA. The CDR3 region is CASSSLAGEAQYF. The CDR3 nucleotides are TGTGCCAGCAGCTCCCTAGCGGGAGAGGCCCAGTACTTC.

J is TRBJ1-2 and V is TRBV30; 8 bases are a match to TRBD1. Trimming took 3 bases from V and 2 from J; bases not matched to a gene: 2. This CDR3 is 13 amino acids long. CDR1 GTSNPN and CDR2 SVGIG come from the germline V gene (reference sequence). CDR3 bases: TGTGCCTGGAGGACAGGGGTGAACTATGGCTACACCTTC. It specifies CAWRTGVNYGYTF.

This clone has a single count. This rearrangement joins TRBV6-5 to TRBJ1-5; D might be TRBD1 (5 bases). The CDR3 has 15 residues. V was clipped by 8 bases and J by 0 bases, with 14 bases between them. Germline V lookup: CDR1 MNHEY, CDR2 SVGAGI. The CDR3 sequence is CASQIGAYSNQPQHF. CDR3 bases: TGTGCCAGCCAAATTGGGGCCTATAGCAATCAGCCCCAGCATTTT.

The V and J genes are TRBV12-3 or TRBV12-4 and TRBJ1-1; no reliable D call. V shed 1 base and J shed 8 bases, with 11 bases lying between them. This CDR3 has 13 residues. The CDR3 reads CASSLVRGIEAFF. DNA of the CDR3: TGTGCCAGCAGTTTAGTCAGAGGGATCGAAGCTTTCTTT.

The chain links TRBV3-1 (or the pseudogene TRBV3-2) to TRBJ1-1; D possibly corresponds to TRBD1 (5 bases). Trimming took 4 bases from V and 3 from J, leaving 15 bases between them. Germline loops: CDR1 LGHDT, CDR2 YNNKEL (reference sequence). There are 15 residues in the CDR3. CDR3 DNA: TGTGCCAGCAGCCCCCGGTGGGGGGGAGACACTGAAGCTTTCTTT. The encoded protein is CASSPRWGGDTEAFF.

J is TRBJ2-1 and V is TRBV27, with a tentative D call TRBD1 (6 bases). V lost 2 bases, J lost 3 bases, and 11 bases lay in between. The CDR3 extends over 15 amino acids. The V gene's germline CDR1 is MNHEY and CDR2 SMNVEV (reference sequence). The chain's CDR3 is CASSLTGNDYNEQFF. The CDR3 bases are TGTGCCAGCAGTTTAACAGGGAATGACTACAATGAGCAGTTCTTC.

The chain recombines TRBV11-2 with TRBJ1-1; 7 bases agree with TRBD1. V lost 1 base to trimming and J lost 5 bases; unmatched junction nucleotides: 4. Per germline, CDR1 SGHAT and CDR2 FQNNGV. CDR3 length: 14 amino acids. CDR3 coding DNA: TGTGCCAGCAGCTTAGTTTCAGGGGGAACTGAAGCTTTCTTT. As protein: CASSLVSGGTEAFF.

The genes are TRBV4-3 and TRBJ2-2; D remains ambiguous. The germline gives CDR1 LGHNA, CDR2 YSLEER. V lost 3 bases, J lost 1 base, and 3 bases lay in between. The CDR3 consists of 13 residues. CDR3 sequence (DNA): TGCGCCAGCAGCCACAGGAACACCGGGGAGCTGTTTTTT. Residues: CASSHRNTGELFF.

The chain employs TRBV6-5 and TRBJ1-1, with a tentative D call TRBD1 (5 bases). CDR1 and CDR2 (germline): MNHEY, SVGAGI. V lost 8 bases and J 3 bases, leaving 7 bases between the germline ends. This CDR3 region has 11 residues. The CDR3 loop is CASVGDTEAFF. The CDR3 DNA follows: TGTGCCAGCGTAGGGGACACTGAAGCTTTCTTT.

The genes are TRBV19 and TRBJ2-2; perhaps TRBD2 as D (6 bases). CDR1 and CDR2 (germline): LNHDA, SQIVND (reference sequence). The CDR3 totals 16 residues. Trimming took off 1 base at V and 6 bases at J, with 15 bases between the two ends. This CDR3 is CASSIGPPGVAGELFF. The CDR3, as DNA: TGTGCCAGTAGTATAGGCCCCCCGGGGGTCGCCGGGGAGCTGTTTTTT.

The chain links TRBV2 to TRBJ2-1; D is undetermined. The germline gives CDR1 SNHLY, CDR2 FYNNEI. The V end lost 0 bases, the J end lost 5 bases, and 8 bases lay between the germline ends. This CDR3 spans 14 amino acids. The CDR3 sequence is CASSEAGPNNEQFF. In DNA form, the CDR3 reads TGTGCCAGCAGTGAAGCCGGTCCAAACAATGAGCAGTTCTTC.

This clone was recorded once. The chain employs TRBV24-1 and TRBJ1-2; no clear D. CDR1 and CDR2 (germline): KGHDR, SFDVKD. The CDR3 sequence is 14 residues long. Trimming cost V 0 bases and J 4 bases, with 8 bases left between them. The CDR3 nucleotides read TGTGCCACCAGTGATTTGGGAGTGGGCTATGGCTACACCTTC. Translated: CATSDLGVGYGYTF.

This rearrangement joins TRBV29-1 to TRBJ2-5; D ambiguous. CDR1 and CDR2 from the germline V gene are SQVTM and ANQGSEA. Trimming stripped 4 bases from V and 1 base from J, with 10 bases between. The CDR3 has 13 residues. The chain's CDR3 is CSVAPSSQETQYF. As DNA, the CDR3 is TGCAGCGTTGCCCCCTCCAGCCAAGAGACCCAGTACTTC.

The chain recombines TRBV11-3 with TRBJ2-2; D may be TRBD2 (5 bases). Trimming left V 4 bases short and J 2 bases short, with 14 bases between. Germline-derived CDR1 and CDR2 are SGHNT and YENEEA. CDR3 length equals 16 residues. The CDR3 is CASSSYGPSNTGELFF. The CDR3 DNA reads TGTGCCAGCAGCTCATACGGACCTAGCAACACCGGGGAGCTGTTTTTT.

This sequence joins TRBV3-1 (or the pseudogene TRBV3-2) and TRBJ1-1; D might be TRBD1 (6 bases). The CDR3 runs 14 residues. Trimming took 2 bases from V and 1 from J, leaving 8 bases between them. Germline-derived CDR1 and CDR2 are LGHDT and YNNKEL (reference sequence). The CDR3 protein is CASSQNRENTEAFF. CDR3 nucleotides: TGTGCCAGCAGCCAAAACAGGGAGAACACTGAAGCTTTCTTT.

CDR3 in DNA: TGTGCCAGCTCAGGGACAGGGGAAGTTGAAGCTTTCTTT. Translated: CASSGTGEVEAFF. This chain connects TRBV18 to TRBJ1-1, with 10 bases aligning to TRBD1. CDR1 and CDR2 from the germline V gene are KGHSH and LQKENI. The CDR3 has 13 amino acids. J was trimmed by 7 bases and V by 5 bases; bases with no gene match: 4. The variable domain in full, completed from reference TRBV18 and TRBJ1-1, reads NAGVMQNPRHLVRRRGQEARLRCSPMKGHSHVYWYRQLPEEGLKFMVYLQKENIIDESGMPKERFSAEFPKEGPSILRIQQVVRGDSAAYFCASSGTGEVEAFFGQGTRLTVV.

V is TRBV28 and J is TRBJ2-3, with 8 bases that match TRBD1. The CDR3 totals 15 residues. The V gene's germline CDR1 is MDHEN and CDR2 SYDVKM. V dropped 4 bases and J dropped 5; count of bases not matched to a gene: 8. The CDR3 protein is CASSYGQGAGDTQYF. CDR3 nucleotides: TGTGCCAGCAGTTATGGGCAGGGGGCTGGAGATACGCAGTATTTT.

The chain is built from TRBV6-5 and TRBJ2-3; TRBD1 aligns across 11 bases. V lost 6 bases and J lost 3; bases outside the gene matches: 2. Germline CDR1 reads MNHEY; CDR2 reads SVGAGI. The CDR3 length is 14 residues. The CDR3 here is CASRDRGRTDTQYF. As DNA, the CDR3 is TGTGCCAGCAGGGACAGGGGGCGGACAGATACGCAGTATTTT.